Following are 4 T cell receptor beta chains from one sample sequenced in a study of blood T cell repertoires in COVID-19. Only in-frame clones appear in the TCRdb table, and some are missing; sequencing was by immunoSEQ multiplex PCR. This table has about 230,000 clones, approximately 89% appearing once. The source material was PBMCs or T cells enriched from blood (not recorded which). Source of these receptors: a woman between 25 and 40 years old with acute COVID-19.

V and J are TRBV9 and TRBJ1-2; the match to TRBD1 covers 9 bases. Germline assignment: CDR1 SGDLS and CDR2 YYNGEE. CDR3 size: 13 residues. J was trimmed by 6 bases and V by 4 bases; bases with no gene match: 4. The CDR3 protein is CASSPTGGDGYTF. DNA for the CDR3: TGTGCCAGCAGCCCAACAGGGGGCGATGGCTACACCTTC.

The chain links TRBV5-4 to TRBJ1-2; 9 nucleotides agree with TRBD1. In germline, CDR1 is SGHNT, CDR2 YYREEE (reference sequence). V gave up 3 bases and J gave up 2 bases; unmatched junction bases: 8. CDR3 length: 16 amino acids. In DNA form, the CDR3 reads TGTGCCAGCAGCTGGGACAGGGACTATATGAACTATGGCTACACCTTC. It is translated as CASSWDRDYMNYGYTF.

This chain joins TRBV27 and TRBJ1-6; D uncertain. Between the trimmed V and J ends, which lost 5 bases and 9 bases, there was a span of 14 bases. Germline V gene lookup returns CDR1 MNHEY and CDR2 SMNVEV (reference sequence). This CDR3 region has 14 residues. CDR3 in DNA: TGTGCCAGCAGTCCTAGCCCCAAGGGTTCACCCCTCCACTTT. Protein: CASSPSPKGSPLHF.

V gene TRBV29-1 combines with J gene TRBJ1-2; TRBD1 agrees at 8 bases. J lost 6 bases, V lost 6 bases, and 9 bases had no gene match. The CDR3 loop spans 13 amino acids. Germline lookup yields CDR1 SQVTM and CDR2 ANQGSEA. The CDR3 nucleotides read TGCAGCGTCGGACAGGGACAGTACGATGGCTACACCTTC. It is translated as CSVGQGQYDGYTF.